What follows are 8 T cell receptor beta chains derived from one specimen sequenced in a study of T cell responses to AZD1222 COVID-19 vaccine listed by TCRdb under 2021. The sample's time point label, in plain terms: baseline before first vaccination. The method behind the library was the immunoSEQ multiplex PCR assay. Not all clones reach the TCRdb copy of this immuneACCESS table, which keeps in-frame sequences only. Checked studies attribute under half of the gap to unresolved V genes and leave the rest unexplained. Across this sample there are under 130,000 clones, with 82% seen only once. The ten largest clones take up less than 6% of the sample. The source material was peripheral blood, sampled on day 0 of AZD1222 vaccination. The receptors were sampled from an adult in good health.

The rearrangement uses TRBV6-5 and TRBJ2-1, with TRBD2 matching 7 bases. CDR3 length: 12 amino acids. The ends lost 8 bases at V and 6 bases at J; junction bases unmatched: 4. CDR1 is MNHEY and CDR2 is SVGAGI in the germline V gene. CDR3 protein: CASRGVFNEQFF. The CDR3 DNA follows: TGTGCCAGCCGGGGGGTGTTCAATGAGCAGTTCTTC.

This sequence joins TRBV5-4 and TRBJ2-1, with no clear D. The CDR3 consists of 12 residues. Trimming cost V 2 bases and J 4 bases, with 4 bases left between them. Germline loops: CDR1 SGHNT, CDR2 YYREEE (reference sequence). CDR3 coding DNA: TGTGCCAGCAGCTTAGAATACAATGAGCAGTTCTTC. As protein: CASSLEYNEQFF.

The rearrangement uses TRBV7-2 and TRBJ1-1; TRBD1 is a possible D gene (5 bases). The CDR3 has 15 residues. V was shortened by 2 bases and J by 4 bases, with 14 bases between the two germline ends. CDR1 is SGHTA, CDR2 FQGNSA, per germline. The CDR3 DNA sequence: TGTGCCAGCAGCTTACCGGCAGGGAAAGGCACTGAAGCTTTCTTT. Translating gives CASSLPAGKGTEAFF.

The V call is TRBV19, the J call TRBJ2-7; 7 bases map to TRBD1. The ends lost 3 bases at V and 0 bases at J; junction bases unmatched: 2. The CDR3 consists of 14 residues. Germline lookup yields CDR1 LNHDA and CDR2 SQIVND (reference sequence). This chain's CDR3 is CASSMWDSSYEQYF. Written as DNA, the CDR3 is TGTGCCAGTAGTATGTGGGACAGCTCCTACGAGCAGTACTTC.

V gene TRBV7-9 combines with J gene TRBJ2-2; D is unresolved. CDR1 is SEHNR, CDR2 FQNEAQ, per germline (reference sequence). V shed 4 bases and J shed 1 base, with 10 bases lying between them. The CDR3 is 15 amino acids. In nucleotides, the CDR3 is TGTGCCAGCAGCTATTCCCTCCTGAACACCGGGGAGCTGTTTTTT. It translates to CASSYSLLNTGELFF.

The chain links TRBV6-2 or TRBV6-3 to TRBJ2-1, with 11 bases aligning to TRBD2. This CDR3 is built from 16 residues. Germline V gene lookup returns CDR1 MNHEY and CDR2 SVGEGT. J lost 4 bases, V lost 3 bases, and 5 bases had no gene match. The CDR3 spells CASSYKGTSGYNEQFF. CDR3 nucleotide sequence: TGTGCCAGCAGTTATAAGGGGACTAGCGGATACAATGAGCAGTTCTTC.

The chain uses TRBV6-2 or TRBV6-3 and TRBJ1-2; the D is unclear. This CDR3 spans 14 amino acids. Deletions cut 5 bases from V and 4 bases from J, with 14 bases between. Germline CDR1 is MNHEY and CDR2 is SVGEGT. CDR3 in amino acids: CASSDPADIYGYTF. CDR3 in DNA: TGTGCCAGCAGTGACCCGGCGGATATCTATGGCTACACCTTC.

This clone was observed a single time. The chain couples TRBV5-1 to TRBJ2-2; tentative D call: TRBD2 (5 bases). Germline CDR1 reads SGHRS; CDR2 reads YFSETQ. The CDR3 runs to 14 residues. The V gene lost 0 bases and the J gene lost 6 bases, with 9 bases spanning the gap. CDR3 coding DNA: TGCGCCAGCAGCTTGGATGCGGGTCCCGGGGAGCTGTTTTTT. Amino acid sequence: CASSLDAGPGELFF.